This T cell receptor beta chain was observed in a study of tumor T cells in aggressive B-cell lymphoma. Notes on this clone: The same CDR3 can be traced to other DNA sequences in this sample.

Assay: immunoSEQ multiplex PCR; the TCRdb copy retains only in-frame clones and omits some. This sample has about 1,000 clones, with around 79% found just once. The CDR3 extends over 16 amino acids. From germline, CDR1 is SQVTM and CDR2 ANQGSEA. Trimming cost V 6 bases and J 6 bases; bases outside gene matches: 18. This clonotype was sampled from an adult with diffuse large B cell lymphoma. Sequenced input: tumor tissue. This rearrangement joins TRBV29-1 to TRBJ2-3; 7 bases agree with TRBD2. The CDR3 spells CSVTGGTFILGDTQYF. As DNA, the CDR3 is TGCAGCGTCACCGGGGGGACTTTTATCCTCGGGGATACGCAGTATTTT.